A selection of T cell receptor beta chains follows, all from one sample in a study of T cells after posttransplantation cyclophosphamide. The assay was immunoSEQ multiplex PCR, and TCRdb's table has in-frame clones only and misses some. This sample carries over 30,000 clones and no singletons, and about 4.2% goes to the top ten. Sequencing used PBMCs. These receptor sequences come from a woman aged 45-59 years in good health and a related stem cell transplant donor. Both conserved end residues are part of each CDR3. D genes are given only for firm matches. Not all rows give a size; the values are once, few, many and, for expanded clones, a class.

>.|many|TRBJ1-2|TRBV6-5
CASRPGQRRYGYTF
TGTGCCAGCAGACCCGGACAGCGTCGGTATGGCTACACCTTC
>.|many|TRBJ1-6|TRBV5-1
CASSLGQTYNSPLHF
TGCGCCAGCAGCTTGGGGCAGACCTATAATTCACCCCTCCACTTT
>.|many|TRBJ1-1|TRBV7-2
CASSLALQVRNTEAFF
TGTGCCAGCAGCTTAGCTTTGCAGGTCAGGAACACTGAAGCTTTCTTT
>.|many|TRBJ2-1|TRBV5-1
CASSRDSGEQFF
TGCGCCAGCAGTCGGGATAGTGGTGAGCAGTTCTTC
>TRBD1|many|TRBJ1-2|TRBV11-2
CASSLYRGDSYTF
TGTGCCAGCAGCTTATACAGGGGCGATAGCTACACCTTC
>TRBD1|.|TRBJ1-1|TRBV6-5
CASTRTGEMNTEAFF
TGTGCCAGCACGAGGACAGGGGAAATGAACACTGAAGCTTTCTTT
>.|many|TRBJ2-3|TRBV5-1
CASSRSDVTDTQYF
TGCGCCAGCAGCCGTAGTGATGTCACAGATACGCAGTATTTT
>TRBD1|many|TRBJ1-2|TRBV27
CASRTTGALMGYTF
TGTGCCAGCAGGACAACAGGGGCTCTTATGGGCTACACCTTC
>.|many|TRBJ2-7|TRBV27
CASRAETGRSYEQYF
TGTGCCAGCAGAGCGGAGACCGGACGCTCCTACGAGCAGTACTTC
>.|few|TRBJ1-2|TRBV25-1
CASSRPGLSNYGYTF
TGTGCCAGCTCCCGGCCGGGACTTTCTAACTATGGCTACACCTTC
>TRBD1|many|TRBJ2-2|TRBV28
CASSSRQGNGELFF
TGTGCCAGCAGCAGTCGACAGGGGAACGGGGAGCTGTTTTTT
>TRBD1|many|TRBJ2-1|TRBV5-4
CASSLDRGYYNEQFF
TGTGCCAGCAGCTTGGACAGGGGCTATTACAATGAGCAGTTCTTC
>.|.|TRBJ2-5|TRBV11-3
CASSPRQVTLGEQYF
TGTGCCAGCAGCCCACGACAGGTCACACTAGGGGAGCAGTACTTC
>.|many|TRBJ2-7|TRBV28
CASSITGGSRHEQYF
TGTGCCAGCAGCATCACGGGGGGCAGTCGCCACGAGCAGTACTTC
>.|many|TRBJ2-1|TRBV2
CAIQRGYNEQFF
TGTGCCATACAGAGGGGGTACAATGAGCAGTTCTTC
>TRBD1|many|TRBJ1-6|TRBV11-2
CASSLRPQDRGVSSPLHF
TGTGCCAGCAGCCTTCGGCCTCAGGACAGGGGAGTAAGTTCACCCCTCCACTTT
>.|many|TRBJ2-7|TRBV7-3
CASSLNSLYAQYF
TGTGCCAGCAGCTTAAACTCGCTATACGCGCAGTACTTC
>TRBD1|many|TRBJ1-1|TRBV15
CATSRGGTGYTEAFF
TGTGCCACCAGCAGAGGGGGGACAGGGTACACTGAAGCTTTCTTT
>.|many|TRBJ1-6|TRBV30
CAWSVVSSYNSPLHF
TGTGCCTGGAGTGTAGTGAGCTCCTATAATTCACCCCTCCACTTT
>TRBD1|many|TRBJ2-2|TRBV9
CASSAGQGALNGELFF
TGTGCCAGCAGCGCCGGACAGGGGGCGCTAAACGGGGAGCTGTTTTTT
>.|many|TRBJ1-5|TRBV2
CASSEGPLPNQPQHF
TGTGCCAGCAGTGAGGGGCCCCTTCCCAATCAGCCCCAGCATTTT
>TRBD1|many|TRBJ2-3|TRBV19
CASSRFQGADTQYF
TGTGCCAGTAGTAGGTTCCAGGGGGCAGATACGCAGTATTTT
>.|many|TRBJ1-3|TRBV4-3
CASSQGYGAGNTIYF
TGCGCCAGCAGCCAAGGGTACGGGGCTGGAAACACCATATATTTT
>.|many|TRBJ1-2|TRBV9
CASSGRRGSNYGYTF
TGTGCCAGCAGCGGTCGACGGGGGTCTAACTATGGCTACACCTTC
>.|.|TRBJ2-5|TRBV5-1
CASLGTDQETQYF
TGCGCCAGCCTCGGTACAGACCAAGAGACCCAGTACTTC
>TRBD1|many|TRBJ2-5|TRBV11-3
CASSPGTERETQYF
TGTGCCAGCAGCCCGGGGACAGAGCGCGAGACCCAGTACTTC
>TRBD1|many|TRBJ2-7|TRBV2
CASTFGQGAYEQYF
TGTGCCAGCACCTTTGGACAGGGGGCTTACGAGCAGTACTTC
>.|many|TRBJ2-7|TRBV13
CASSETHVVDEQYF
TGTGCCAGCAGCGAAACCCACGTAGTTGACGAGCAGTACTTC
>TRBD1|many|TRBJ2-5|TRBV7-2
CATKASGGLETQYF
TGTGCCACCAAAGCTTCAGGGGGCTTGGAGACCCAGTACTTC
>.|many|TRBJ1-1|TRBV5-1
CASSPPGWGAEAFF
TGCGCCAGCAGCCCGCCGGGATGGGGGGCTGAAGCTTTCTTT
>TRBD2|few|TRBJ2-7|TRBV27
CASSSTGLAGAFVYEQYF
TGTGCCAGCAGCTCTACGGGACTAGCGGGGGCCTTTGTCTACGAGCAGTACTTC
>.|many|TRBJ1-2|TRBV11-3
CASSLDRVYGYTF
TGTGCCAGCAGCTTAGATCGGGTCTATGGCTACACCTTC